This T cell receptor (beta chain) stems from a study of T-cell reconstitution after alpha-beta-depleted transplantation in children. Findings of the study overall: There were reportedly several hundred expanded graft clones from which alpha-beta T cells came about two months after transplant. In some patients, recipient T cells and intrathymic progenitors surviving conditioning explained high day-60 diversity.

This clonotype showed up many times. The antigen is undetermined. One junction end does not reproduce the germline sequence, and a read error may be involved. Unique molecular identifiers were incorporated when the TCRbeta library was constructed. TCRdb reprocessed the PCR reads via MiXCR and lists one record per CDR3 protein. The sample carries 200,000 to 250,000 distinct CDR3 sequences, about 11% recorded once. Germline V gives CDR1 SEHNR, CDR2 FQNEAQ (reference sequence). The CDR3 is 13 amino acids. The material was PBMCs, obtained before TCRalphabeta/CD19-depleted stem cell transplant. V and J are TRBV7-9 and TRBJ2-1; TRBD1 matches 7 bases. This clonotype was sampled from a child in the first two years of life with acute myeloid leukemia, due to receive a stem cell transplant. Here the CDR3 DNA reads TGTGCCGGCAGCTCACAGGGGTACAATGAGCAGTTCTTC. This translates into CAGSSQGYNEQFF.